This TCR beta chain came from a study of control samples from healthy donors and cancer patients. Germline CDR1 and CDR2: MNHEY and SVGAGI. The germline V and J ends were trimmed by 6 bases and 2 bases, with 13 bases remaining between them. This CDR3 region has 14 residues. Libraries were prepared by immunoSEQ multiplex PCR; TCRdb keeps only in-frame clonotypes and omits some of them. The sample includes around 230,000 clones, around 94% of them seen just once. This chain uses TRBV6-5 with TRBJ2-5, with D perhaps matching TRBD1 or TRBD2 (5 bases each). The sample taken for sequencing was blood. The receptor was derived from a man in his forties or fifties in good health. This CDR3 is CASSIMRGQETQYF. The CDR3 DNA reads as TGTGCCAGCAGCATTATGAGGGGTCAAGAGACCCAGTACTTC.